This record covers a single TCR beta chain. Its target is not known. This specimen comes from a study of T cells in localized non-small cell lung cancer. V shed 4 bases, J shed 2 bases, and the junction held 5 bases outside the gene matches. Germline V gene sequence: CDR1 SGHNT, CDR2 YYREEE (reference sequence). This CDR3 region has 16 residues. Study results and limitations: Uninvolved nearby lung showed the greatest T cell clonality, exceeding that found in tumor. In adjacent lung, a median roughly 60 of the top 100 tumor clones were found.

Data came from immunoSEQ multiplex PCR; TCRdb stores just in-frame clones and leaves some out. The repertoire holds fewer than 35,000 clones, with just under 80% as singletons. This TCR derives from a male donor aged 60 or over with stage II squamous cell lung carcinoma. The chain joins TRBV5-4 to TRBJ2-2; 10 positions match TRBD2. Material: peripheral blood, obtained before any cancer treatment. The CDR3: CASSDSGRRNTGELFF. For the CDR3, the DNA is TGTGCCAGCAGCGATAGCGGGAGGCGAAACACCGGGGAGCTGTTTTTT.